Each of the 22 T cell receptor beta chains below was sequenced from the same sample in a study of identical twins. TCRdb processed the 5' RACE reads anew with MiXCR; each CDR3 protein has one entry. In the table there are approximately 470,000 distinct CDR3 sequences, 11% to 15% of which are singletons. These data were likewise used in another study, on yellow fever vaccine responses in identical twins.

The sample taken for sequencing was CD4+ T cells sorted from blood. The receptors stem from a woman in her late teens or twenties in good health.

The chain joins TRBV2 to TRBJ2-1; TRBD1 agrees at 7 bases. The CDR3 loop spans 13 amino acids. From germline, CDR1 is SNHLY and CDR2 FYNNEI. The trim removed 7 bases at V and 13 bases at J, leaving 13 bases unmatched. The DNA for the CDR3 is TGTGCCAGCACCTATACGCAGACAGGGCTTCAGTTCTTC. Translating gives CASTYTQTGLQFF.

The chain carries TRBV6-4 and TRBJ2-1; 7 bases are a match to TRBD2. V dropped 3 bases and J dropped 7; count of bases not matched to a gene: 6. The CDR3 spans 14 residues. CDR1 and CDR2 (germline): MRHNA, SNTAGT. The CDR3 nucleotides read TGTGCCAGCAGTGAGTCGGGAGGCATTAATGAGCAGTTCTTC. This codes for CASSESGGINEQFF.

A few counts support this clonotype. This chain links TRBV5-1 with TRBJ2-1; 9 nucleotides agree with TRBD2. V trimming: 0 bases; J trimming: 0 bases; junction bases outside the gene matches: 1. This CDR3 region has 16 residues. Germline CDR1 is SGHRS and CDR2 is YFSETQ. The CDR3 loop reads CASSLGTSASYNEQFF. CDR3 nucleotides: TGCGCCAGCAGCTTGGGGACTAGCGCCTCCTACAATGAGCAGTTCTTC.

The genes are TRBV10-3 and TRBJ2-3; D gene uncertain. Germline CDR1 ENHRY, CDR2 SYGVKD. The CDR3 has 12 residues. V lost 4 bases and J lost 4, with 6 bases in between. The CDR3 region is CAISGGADTQYF. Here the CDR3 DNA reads TGTGCCATCAGTGGTGGCGCAGATACGCAGTATTTT.

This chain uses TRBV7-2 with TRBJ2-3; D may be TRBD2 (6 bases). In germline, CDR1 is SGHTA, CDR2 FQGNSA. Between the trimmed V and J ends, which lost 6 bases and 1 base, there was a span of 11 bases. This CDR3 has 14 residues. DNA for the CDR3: TGTGCCAGCAGGGAGGGTCCCGGCACAGATACGCAGTATTTT. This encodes CASREGPGTDTQYF.

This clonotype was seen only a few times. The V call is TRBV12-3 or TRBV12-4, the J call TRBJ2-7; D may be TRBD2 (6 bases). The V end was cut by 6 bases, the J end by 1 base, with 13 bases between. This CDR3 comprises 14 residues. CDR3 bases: TGTGCCAGCAGCGAGAGGAGGGTGTCCTACGAGCAGTACTTC. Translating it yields CASSERRVSYEQYF.

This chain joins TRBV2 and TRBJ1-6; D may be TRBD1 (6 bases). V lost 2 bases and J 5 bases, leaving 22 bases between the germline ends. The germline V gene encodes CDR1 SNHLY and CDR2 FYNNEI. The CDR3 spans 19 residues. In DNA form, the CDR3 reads TGTGCCAGCAGTGAATTTTTTGTTGTGGTGGGACAAGATAATTCACCCCTCCACTTT. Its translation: CASSEFFVVVGQDNSPLHF.

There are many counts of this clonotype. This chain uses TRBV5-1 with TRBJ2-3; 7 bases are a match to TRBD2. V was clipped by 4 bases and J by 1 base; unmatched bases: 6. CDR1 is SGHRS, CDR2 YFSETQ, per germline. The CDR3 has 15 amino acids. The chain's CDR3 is CASSPGTKGTDTQYF. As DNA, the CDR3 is TGCGCCAGCAGCCCCGGGACTAAAGGCACAGATACGCAGTATTTT.

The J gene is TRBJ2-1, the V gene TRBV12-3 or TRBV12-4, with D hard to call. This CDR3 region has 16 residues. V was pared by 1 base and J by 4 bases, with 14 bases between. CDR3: CASSLGGGSGYNEQFF. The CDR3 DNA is TGTGCCAGCAGTTTAGGAGGCGGCTCCGGGTACAATGAGCAGTTCTTC.

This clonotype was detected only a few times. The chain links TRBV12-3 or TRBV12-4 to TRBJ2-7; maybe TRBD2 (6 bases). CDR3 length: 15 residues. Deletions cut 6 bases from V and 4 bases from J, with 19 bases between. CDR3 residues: CASSRTMGEKYEQYF. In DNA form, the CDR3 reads TGTGCCAGCAGCCGGACTATGGGGGAAAAGTACGAGCAGTACTTC.

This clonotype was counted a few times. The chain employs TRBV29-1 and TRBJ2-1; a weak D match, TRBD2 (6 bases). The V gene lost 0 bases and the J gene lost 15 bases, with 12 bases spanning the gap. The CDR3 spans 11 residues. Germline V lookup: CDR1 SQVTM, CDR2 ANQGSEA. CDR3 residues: CSVEDGGGGFF. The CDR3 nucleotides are TGCAGCGTTGAAGATGGGGGAGGAGGGTTCTTC.

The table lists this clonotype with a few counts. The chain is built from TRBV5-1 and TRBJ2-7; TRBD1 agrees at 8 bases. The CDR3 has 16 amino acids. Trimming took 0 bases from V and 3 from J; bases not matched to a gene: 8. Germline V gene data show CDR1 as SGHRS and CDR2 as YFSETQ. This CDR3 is CASSLGSDRAYYEQYF. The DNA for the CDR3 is TGCGCCAGCAGCTTGGGGTCGGACAGGGCTTACTACGAGCAGTACTTC.

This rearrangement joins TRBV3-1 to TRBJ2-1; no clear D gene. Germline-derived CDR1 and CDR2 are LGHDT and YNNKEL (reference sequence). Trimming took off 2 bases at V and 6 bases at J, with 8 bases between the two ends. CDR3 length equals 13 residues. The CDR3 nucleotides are TGTGCCAGCAGCCAAAATGGATTCAATGAGCAGTTCTTC. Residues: CASSQNGFNEQFF.

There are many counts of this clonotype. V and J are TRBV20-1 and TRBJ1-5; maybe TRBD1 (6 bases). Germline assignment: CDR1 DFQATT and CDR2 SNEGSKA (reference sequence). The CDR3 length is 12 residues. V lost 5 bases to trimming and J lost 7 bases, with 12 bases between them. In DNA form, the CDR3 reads TGCAGTGCTCGAAAGGGGGGCCAGCCCCAGCATTTT. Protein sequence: CSARKGGQPQHF.

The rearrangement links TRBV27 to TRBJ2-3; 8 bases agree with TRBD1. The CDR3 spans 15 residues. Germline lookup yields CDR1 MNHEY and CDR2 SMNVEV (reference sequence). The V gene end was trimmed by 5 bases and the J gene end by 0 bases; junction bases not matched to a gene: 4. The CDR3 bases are TGTGCCAGCAGTACTGGGACAGGTAGCACAGATACGCAGTATTTT. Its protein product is CASSTGTGSTDTQYF.

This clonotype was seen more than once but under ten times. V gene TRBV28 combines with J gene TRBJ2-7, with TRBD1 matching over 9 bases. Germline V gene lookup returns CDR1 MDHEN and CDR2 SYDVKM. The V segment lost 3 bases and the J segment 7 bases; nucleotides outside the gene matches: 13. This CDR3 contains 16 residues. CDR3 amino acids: CASSFSRGTGMREQYF. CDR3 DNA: TGTGCCAGCAGTTTTTCCCGCGGGACAGGGATGAGGGAGCAGTACTTC.

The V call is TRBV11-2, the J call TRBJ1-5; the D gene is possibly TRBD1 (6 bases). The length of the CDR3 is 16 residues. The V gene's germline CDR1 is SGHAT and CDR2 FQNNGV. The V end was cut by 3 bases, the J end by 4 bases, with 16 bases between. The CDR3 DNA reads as TGTGCCAGCAGCTTCAGGGGAGAGGGGGTAAATCAGCCCCAGCATTTT. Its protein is CASSFRGEGVNQPQHF. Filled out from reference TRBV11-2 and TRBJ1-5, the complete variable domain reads EAGVAQSPRYKIIEKRQSVAFWCNPISGHATLYWYQQILGQGPKLLIQFQNNGVVDDSQLPKDRFSAERLKGVDSTLKIQPAKLEDSAVYLCASSFRGEGVNQPQHFGDGTRLSIL.

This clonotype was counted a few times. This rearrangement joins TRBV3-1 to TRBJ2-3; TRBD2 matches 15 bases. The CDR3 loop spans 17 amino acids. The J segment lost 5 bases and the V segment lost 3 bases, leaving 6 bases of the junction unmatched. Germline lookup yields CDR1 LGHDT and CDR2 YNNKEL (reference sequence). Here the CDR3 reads CASSQRTSGGGQDTQYF. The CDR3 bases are TGTGCCAGCAGCCAGAGGACTAGCGGGGGGGGCCAAGATACGCAGTATTTT.

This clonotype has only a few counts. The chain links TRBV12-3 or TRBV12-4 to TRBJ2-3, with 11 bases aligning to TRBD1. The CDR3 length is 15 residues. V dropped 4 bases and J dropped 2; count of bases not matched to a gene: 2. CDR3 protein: CASSSGQGVTDTQYF. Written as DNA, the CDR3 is TGTGCCAGCAGTTCGGGACAGGGGGTCACAGATACGCAGTATTTT.

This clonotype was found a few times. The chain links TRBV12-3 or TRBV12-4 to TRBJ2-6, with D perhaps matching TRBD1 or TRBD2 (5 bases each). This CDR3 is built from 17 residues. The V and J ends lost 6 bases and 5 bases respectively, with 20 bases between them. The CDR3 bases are TGTGCCAGCAGCCGGCTTTTGGCCGAGGGGAGGGCCAACGTCCTGACTTTC. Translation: CASSRLLAEGRANVLTF.

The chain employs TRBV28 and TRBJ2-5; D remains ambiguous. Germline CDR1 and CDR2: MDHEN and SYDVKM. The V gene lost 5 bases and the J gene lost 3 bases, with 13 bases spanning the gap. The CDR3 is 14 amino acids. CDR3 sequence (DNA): TGTGCCAGCAGTCCGGACCGAAGAAAAGAGACCCAGTACTTC. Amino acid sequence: CASSPDRRKETQYF.

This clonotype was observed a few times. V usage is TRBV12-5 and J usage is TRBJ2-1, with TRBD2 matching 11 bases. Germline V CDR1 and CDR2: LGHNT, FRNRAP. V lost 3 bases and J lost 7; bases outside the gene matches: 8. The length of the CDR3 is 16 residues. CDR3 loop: CASGFQTSGKVNEQFF. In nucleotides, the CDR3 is TGTGCTAGTGGTTTCCAGACTAGCGGGAAGGTAAATGAGCAGTTCTTC.